The present T cell receptor beta chain was sequenced within a study of human T cells and chemical hapten exposure. This CDR3 has 13 amino acids. The J segment lost 5 bases and the V segment lost 7 bases, leaving 6 bases of the junction unmatched. The germline V gene encodes CDR1 SQVTM and CDR2 ANQGSEA. Time point: patch test 1, 2 weeks after DPC sensitization. The sample's treatment: therapeutic diphenylcyclopropenone sensitization with weekly scalp DPC. TCRdb recomputed calls from the RACE reads with MiXCR, one row per CDR3 protein. The sample includes approximately 79,000 distinct CDR3 sequences, 10% of them seen just once.

This clonotype originated in a woman aged 45-65 years with alopecia areata. Some clones in this sample may be carry-over from other donors' samples. Material: whole blood, obtained in connection with sensitization to the hapten diphenylcyclopropenone (DPC). The rearrangement uses TRBV29-1 and TRBJ2-7, with 12 bases fitting TRBD1. The chain's CDR3 is CSAGTGGVHEQYF. The CDR3, as DNA: TGCAGCGCTGGGACAGGGGGCGTCCACGAGCAGTACTTC.